This T cell receptor beta chain appears in the sequencing data of a study of immune evolution from preneoplasia to lung adenocarcinoma. The study's findings and limits: Later-stage lesions appeared to have more T cells, more diversity, less clonality. T cell clonality was higher in KRAS-mutant than EGFR-mutant or wild-type nodules.

To note about this clone: Its antigen is unidentified.

Germline loops: CDR1 MDHEN, CDR2 SYDVKM. V was trimmed by 5 bases and J by 6 bases, leaving 16 bases between them. The CDR3 totals 15 residues. Method: immunoSEQ multiplex PCR; TCRdb's copy keeps in-frame clones and lacks some. The profile covers some 3,500 clones, with 75% to 85% appearing a single time and 4.5% to 7% taken by the ten largest. This clonotype was sampled from a person aged 70 to 85 with lung adenocarcinoma. The chain employs TRBV28 and TRBJ2-2; D might be TRBD1 or TRBD2, each matching 5 bases. Input material: FFPE lung adenocarcinoma in situ tissue. This CDR3 reads CASSRTGTLSGELFF. The CDR3 DNA reads as TGTGCCAGCAGTCGGACCGGGACCCTATCCGGGGAGCTGTTTTTT.